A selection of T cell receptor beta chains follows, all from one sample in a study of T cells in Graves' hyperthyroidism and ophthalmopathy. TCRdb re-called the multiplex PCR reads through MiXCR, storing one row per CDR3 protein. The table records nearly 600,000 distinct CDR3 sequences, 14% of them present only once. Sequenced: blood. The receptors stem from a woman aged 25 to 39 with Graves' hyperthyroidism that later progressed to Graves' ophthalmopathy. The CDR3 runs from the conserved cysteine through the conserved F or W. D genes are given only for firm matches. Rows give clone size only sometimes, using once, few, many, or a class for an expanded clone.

CDR3 protein: CSVERYLGGNEQFF
CDR3 DNA: TGCAGCGTTGAACGGTATTTGGGGGGCAATGAGCAGTTCTTC
V gene: TRBV29-1
clone size: few
D gene: -
J gene: TRBJ2-1

CDR3 protein: CASSRQGPVLFF
CDR3 DNA: TGTGCCAGCAGCAGACAGGGTCCAGTGCTGTTTTTT
V gene: TRBV11-2
clone size: few
D gene: TRBD1
J gene: TRBJ2-2

CDR3 protein: CASSFSGMVNQPQHF
CDR3 DNA: TGTGCCAGCAGCTTTTCAGGGATGGTCAATCAGCCCCAGCATTTT
V gene: TRBV5-8
clone size: few
D gene: -
J gene: TRBJ1-5

CDR3 protein: CAGSYGRGYEQYF
CDR3 DNA: TGTGCCGGCAGTTACGGGCGGGGCTACGAGCAGTACTTC
V gene: TRBV6-2/TRBV6-3
clone size: -
D gene: -
J gene: TRBJ2-7

CDR3 protein: CASSLIWVGGTDTDTQYF
CDR3 DNA: TGTGCCAGCAGCTTAATTTGGGTTGGAGGGACAGACACAGATACGCAGTATTTT
V gene: TRBV7-9
clone size: few
D gene: -
J gene: TRBJ2-3

CDR3 protein: CASSTGSPYEQYF
CDR3 DNA: TGTGCCAGCAGCACCGGGAGCCCCTACGAGCAGTACTTC
V gene: TRBV5-6
clone size: -
D gene: -
J gene: TRBJ2-7

CDR3 protein: CASDSGRIDNQPQHF
CDR3 DNA: TGTGCCAGCGACTCAGGGAGGATCGACAATCAGCCCCAGCATTTT
V gene: TRBV28
clone size: many
D gene: -
J gene: TRBJ1-5

CDR3 protein: CASSPWTGGNEQFF
CDR3 DNA: TGTGCCAGCAGTCCGTGGACAGGAGGAAATGAGCAGTTCTTC
V gene: TRBV2
clone size: many
D gene: TRBD1
J gene: TRBJ2-1

CDR3 protein: CASSEIGTGSYEQYF
CDR3 DNA: TGTGCCAGCAGTGAGATTGGGACAGGTTCCTACGAGCAGTACTTC
V gene: TRBV2
clone size: many
D gene: TRBD1
J gene: TRBJ2-7

CDR3 protein: CSAREGGSNTGELFF
CDR3 DNA: TGCAGTGCTAGAGAGGGGGGCTCGAACACCGGGGAGCTGTTTTTT
V gene: TRBV20-1
clone size: many
D gene: -
J gene: TRBJ2-2

CDR3 protein: CASSGGLGPETQYF
CDR3 DNA: TGTGCCAGCAGCGGAGGACTCGGCCCGGAGACCCAGTACTTC
V gene: TRBV3-1
clone size: many
D gene: -
J gene: TRBJ2-5

CDR3 protein: CASSLVRDRGQDEQFF
CDR3 DNA: TGTGCCAGCAGCTTAGTCCGGGACAGGGGGCAAGATGAGCAGTTCTTC
V gene: TRBV7-2
clone size: many
D gene: TRBD1
J gene: TRBJ2-1

CDR3 protein: CASRNPRVGSDYGYTF
CDR3 DNA: TGTGCCAGCAGAAACCCCAGGGTCGGGTCGGACTATGGCTACACCTTC
V gene: TRBV6-1
clone size: many
D gene: -
J gene: TRBJ1-2

CDR3 protein: CASSETGQNTGELFF
CDR3 DNA: TGCGCCAGCAGTGAGACCGGACAGAACACCGGGGAGCTGTTTTTT
V gene: TRBV10-2
clone size: few
D gene: -
J gene: TRBJ2-2

CDR3 protein: CASSPPGLNTEAFF
CDR3 DNA: TGTGCCAGCAGCCCCCCGGGCCTGAACACTGAAGCTTTCTTT
V gene: TRBV7-2
clone size: many
D gene: -
J gene: TRBJ1-1

CDR3 protein: CASSFVTSSAGLGYTF
CDR3 DNA: TGTGCCAGCAGCTTCGTCACTTCTTCCGCGGGCCTTGGCTACACCTTC
V gene: TRBV7-9
clone size: many
D gene: -
J gene: TRBJ1-2

CDR3 protein: CASGQGQQETQYF
CDR3 DNA: TGTGCCAGCGGACAGGGCCAACAAGAGACCCAGTACTTC
V gene: TRBV28
clone size: many
D gene: TRBD1
J gene: TRBJ2-5

CDR3 protein: CASRRSSGGLAGDYGSYNEQFF
CDR3 DNA: TGTGCCAGCAGACGCTCTTCGGGTGGTCTAGCGGGAGATTATGGATCCTACAATGAGCAGTTCTTC
V gene: TRBV7-9
clone size: -
D gene: TRBD2
J gene: TRBJ2-1

CDR3 protein: CASSSSGPGQGVLGVNTEAFF
CDR3 DNA: TGCGCCAGCAGCTCCTCAGGACCGGGACAGGGGGTTTTGGGGGTGAACACTGAAGCTTTCTTT
V gene: TRBV5-1
clone size: -
D gene: TRBD1
J gene: TRBJ1-1

CDR3 protein: CVSSSIRGGNQPQHF
CDR3 DNA: TGTGTCAGCAGTTCAATCAGGGGGGGCAATCAGCCCCAGCATTTT
V gene: TRBV28
clone size: -
D gene: TRBD1
J gene: TRBJ1-5

CDR3 protein: CASSHDWSGGSSSYEQYF
CDR3 DNA: TGTGCCAGCAGCCATGACTGGAGTGGAGGTTCGTCCTCCTACGAGCAGTACTTC
V gene: TRBV14
clone size: many
D gene: -
J gene: TRBJ2-7

CDR3 protein: CASSLQGQGDNEQFF
CDR3 DNA: TGTGCCAGCAGCTTACAAGGACAGGGAGACAATGAGCAGTTCTTC
V gene: TRBV11-3
clone size: many
D gene: TRBD1
J gene: TRBJ2-1

CDR3 protein: CATGTGGRGNTEAFF
CDR3 DNA: TGTGCCACCGGGACAGGGGGACGGGGCAACACTGAAGCTTTCTTT
V gene: TRBV6-2/TRBV6-3
clone size: many
D gene: TRBD1
J gene: TRBJ1-1

CDR3 protein: CASSQTLIETQYF
CDR3 DNA: TGTGCCAGCAGCCAAACACTAATCGAGACCCAGTACTTC
V gene: TRBV7-2
clone size: many
D gene: -
J gene: TRBJ2-5

CDR3 protein: CASSQDGRSGNTIYF
CDR3 DNA: TGTGCCAGCAGCCAAGACGGGCGCTCTGGAAACACCATATATTTT
V gene: TRBV3-1
clone size: -
D gene: -
J gene: TRBJ1-3

CDR3 protein: CASSYSASLAKNIQYF
CDR3 DNA: TGTGCCAGCAGTTACTCGGCTTCTCTAGCCAAAAACATTCAGTACTTC
V gene: TRBV6-5
clone size: -
D gene: -
J gene: TRBJ2-4

CDR3 protein: CASSLALGQAGGYTF
CDR3 DNA: TGTGCCAGCAGTTTAGCTTTGGGACAGGCCGGTGGCTACACCTTC
V gene: TRBV12-3/TRBV12-4
clone size: many
D gene: TRBD1
J gene: TRBJ1-2

CDR3 protein: CASSELRTGDGYTF
CDR3 DNA: TGTGCCAGCAGTGAACTGAGGACAGGGGATGGCTACACCTTC
V gene: TRBV25-1
clone size: many
D gene: TRBD1
J gene: TRBJ1-2

CDR3 protein: CAWRTTGKSNQPQHF
CDR3 DNA: TGTGCCTGGAGGACTACAGGGAAAAGCAATCAGCCCCAGCATTTT
V gene: TRBV30
clone size: many
D gene: -
J gene: TRBJ1-5

CDR3 protein: CASSYYWTSGRDYEQYF
CDR3 DNA: TGTGCCAGCAGCTATTATTGGACTAGCGGGAGAGACTACGAGCAGTACTTC
V gene: TRBV7-8
clone size: many
D gene: TRBD2
J gene: TRBJ2-7

CDR3 protein: CASSSLAVPRDTQYF
CDR3 DNA: TGTGCCAGCAGCTCTCTAGCGGTCCCCAGGGATACGCAGTATTTT
V gene: TRBV9
clone size: few
D gene: TRBD2
J gene: TRBJ2-3

CDR3 protein: CAWRGYDGARSYNEQFF
CDR3 DNA: TGTGCCTGGAGGGGCTATGACGGAGCCCGCTCCTACAATGAGCAGTTCTTC
V gene: TRBV30
clone size: many
D gene: -
J gene: TRBJ2-1

CDR3 protein: CASSATRAPGTEAFF
CDR3 DNA: TGTGCCAGCAGTGCCACAAGGGCCCCAGGGACTGAAGCTTTCTTT
V gene: TRBV27
clone size: many
D gene: -
J gene: TRBJ1-1

CDR3 protein: CASSLSFGEQFF
CDR3 DNA: TGTGCCAGCAGTTTATCGTTTGGGGAGCAGTTCTTC
V gene: TRBV27
clone size: many
D gene: -
J gene: TRBJ2-1

CDR3 protein: CAWSWAGGNTEAFF
CDR3 DNA: TGTGCCTGGAGTTGGGCGGGGGGTAACACTGAAGCTTTCTTT
V gene: TRBV30
clone size: many
D gene: -
J gene: TRBJ1-1

CDR3 protein: CASSVLGTEAFF
CDR3 DNA: TGTGCCAGCAGCGTCTTGGGTACTGAAGCTTTCTTT
V gene: TRBV7-9
clone size: -
D gene: -
J gene: TRBJ1-1

CDR3 protein: CASRVSGGQEAQYF
CDR3 DNA: TGTGCCAGTAGAGTCTCGGGGGGCCAAGAGGCCCAGTACTTC
V gene: TRBV19
clone size: -
D gene: -
J gene: TRBJ2-5

CDR3 protein: CASSTPGGVETQYF
CDR3 DNA: TGTGCCAGTAGTACTCCGGGAGGGGTAGAGACCCAGTACTTC
V gene: TRBV19
clone size: few
D gene: TRBD2
J gene: TRBJ2-5

CDR3 protein: CASSPPSLAGHEQFF
CDR3 DNA: TGTGCCAGCTCACCACCTTCCCTGGCCGGTCATGAGCAGTTCTTC
V gene: TRBV18
clone size: few
D gene: -
J gene: TRBJ2-1

CDR3 protein: CASGPQGVETQYF
CDR3 DNA: TGTGCCAGTGGGCCTCAGGGTGTGGAGACCCAGTACTTC
V gene: TRBV19
clone size: many
D gene: -
J gene: TRBJ2-5